The TCR beta chain described here comes from a study of memory CD4+ T cells and cytomegalovirus serostatus. Study-level background: This sample comes from healthy Belgian adults, eight or nine CMV seropositive, approximately 24 seronegative.

This clone was counted only a few times. Single viable CD3+CD4+CD8-CD45RO+ cells were sorted as the memory CD4+ T cells. Profiled with immunoSEQ multiplex PCR; TCRdb holds only in-frame clones, not every one. Of around 45,000 clones in the sample, about 74% were seen once. The sequence was obtained from an adult in good health and CMV-seropositive. What was sequenced was memory CD4+ T cells from blood.

The CDR3 here is CASSGVRGTEAFF. The CDR3 DNA is TGTGCCAGCAGCGGAGTGAGGGGCACTGAAGCTTTCTTT. The rearrangement links TRBV6-1 to TRBJ1-1; tentatively, D is TRBD1 (5 bases). With 6 bases removed from V and 4 bases from J, the gap between germline ends came to 12 bases. This CDR3 comprises 13 residues. Germline V gene data show CDR1 as MNHNS and CDR2 as SASEGT.